Below, 30 T cell receptor beta chains from the same sample are listed, as sequenced in a study of blood T cells in healthy people across ages. Then a second PCR, running about 6 to 11 cycles, was carried out with a sample-barcoded 5' primer and a J-beta primer mix. TCRdb re-derived calls from the 5' RACE reads in MiXCR, one entry per CDR3 protein. The profile shows around 1,700,000 distinct CDR3 sequences, under 30% of them singletons. Sequences were obtained from blood. The receptors were sampled from a woman under 40 in good health.

The rearrangement joins TRBV24-1 to TRBJ2-3; weak D call: TRBD2 (6 bases). This CDR3 has 15 amino acids. CDR1 is KGHDR, CDR2 SFDVKD, per germline. V gave up 3 bases and J gave up 4 bases, with 13 bases separating them. CDR3 nucleotide sequence: TGTGCCACCAGTGATCCTCTTAGCGGTCCAGATACGCAGTATTTT. Protein: CATSDPLSGPDTQYF.

This chain connects TRBV5-1 to TRBJ2-1; D unclear. Germline V gives CDR1 SGHRS, CDR2 YFSETQ. V was shortened by 2 bases and J by 0 bases, with 6 bases between the two germline ends. The CDR3 has 14 residues. CDR3 sequence: CASSFQDSYNEQFF. In DNA, the CDR3 is TGCGCCAGCAGCTTTCAGGACTCCTACAATGAGCAGTTCTTC.

The chain has TRBV19 and TRBJ2-5; D is uncertain. CDR1 is LNHDA and CDR2 is SQIVND in the germline V gene (reference sequence). The CDR3 loop spans 13 amino acids. V dropped 5 bases and J dropped 1 base, with 8 bases sitting between them. DNA for the CDR3: TGTGCCAGTAGTGCGGACCTCCAAGAGACCCAGTACTTC. It yields the protein CASSADLQETQYF.

This chain uses TRBV6-1 with TRBJ2-3; 9 nucleotides align to TRBD2. The CDR3 is 15 amino acids. In germline, CDR1 is MNHNS, CDR2 SASEGT. V trimming: 8 bases; J trimming: 8 bases; junction bases outside the gene matches: 14. In DNA form, the CDR3 reads TGTGCCAGCCGACTTTTAGCGGGGGCTCCCGCTACGCAGTATTTT. It translates to CASRLLAGAPATQYF.

Notes on this clonotype: Sequence at one end of the junction differs from germline and may be a read error. The chain recombines TRBV11-2 with TRBJ2-6, with D unclear. The CDR3 spans 14 residues. Germline CDR1 and CDR2: SGHAT and FQNNGV. Written as DNA, the CDR3 is TGTGCCAGCGGCTTCGAGGCTGGGGCCAACGTCCTGACTTTC. Amino acid sequence: CASGFEAGANVLTF.

This clonotype was seen more than once but under ten times. This chain uses TRBV6-2 or TRBV6-3 with TRBJ2-1; no clear D. V lost 10 bases to trimming and J lost 7 bases, with 20 bases between them. Germline CDR1 reads MNHEY; CDR2 reads SVGEGT. The CDR3 loop spans 14 amino acids. The CDR3 spells CATSYRITGNEQFF. The CDR3 DNA follows: TGTGCCACCTCCTACCGGATCACCGGGAATGAGCAGTTCTTC.

The chain employs TRBV5-6 and TRBJ2-7, with no clear D. Germline CDR1 is SGHDT and CDR2 is YYEEEE. The ends were cut back, 1 base at V and 2 bases at J, with 7 bases in the middle. This CDR3 is built from 13 residues. The CDR3 loop is CASSLWETYEQYF. CDR3 bases: TGTGCCAGCAGCTTGTGGGAAACCTACGAGCAGTACTTC.

A single count supports this clonotype. J is TRBJ1-6 and V is TRBV7-2; 11 bases are shared with TRBD1. This CDR3 has 16 residues. V was clipped by 2 bases and J by 10 bases; unmatched bases: 7. CDR1 is SGHTA, CDR2 FQGNSA, per germline. The CDR3 bases are TGTGCCAGCAGCTTAATGTGGGACAGGGGGGACTCACCCCTCCACTTT. It specifies CASSLMWDRGDSPLHF. Complete variable domain (other parts from reference TRBV7-2 and TRBJ1-6): GAGVSQSPSNKVTEKGKDVELRCDPISGHTALYWYRQSLGQGLEFLIYFQGNSAPDKSGLPSDRFSAERTGGSVSTLTIQRTQQEDSAVYLCASSLMWDRGDSPLHFGNGTRLTVT.

This clonotype was observed at least ten times. This sequence joins TRBV29-1 and TRBJ2-7; 7 nucleotides agree with TRBD1. The CDR3 is 12 amino acids. CDR1 and CDR2 from the germline V gene are SQVTM and ANQGSEA. V was pared by 6 bases and J by 6 bases, with 8 bases of the junction left unmatched. The CDR3 protein is CSVARQGAEQYF. CDR3 bases: TGCAGCGTCGCGCGACAGGGAGCCGAGCAGTACTTC.

Of note for this clonotype: The junction does not match germline at one end; this may be a read error. This chain joins TRBV7-3 and TRBJ2-5, with D perhaps TRBD1 or TRBD2 (5 bases each). This CDR3 is built from 15 residues. Germline V gene sequence: CDR1 SGHTA, CDR2 FQGTGA. The CDR3 reads CAGSSIREREETQYF. The CDR3 bases are TGTGCCGGCAGCTCAATCAGGGAGAGGGAAGAGACCCAGTACTTC.

This clonotype was seen at least ten times. V gene TRBV6-5 combines with J gene TRBJ2-1, with D perhaps TRBD2 (6 bases). Trimming took 5 bases from V and 12 from J, leaving 17 bases between them. Looked up from germline, CDR1 is MNHEY and CDR2 is SVGAGI. This CDR3 region has 13 residues. This CDR3 is CASSRARGGWQFF. Written as DNA, the CDR3 is TGTGCCAGCAGTCGCGCCCGGGGAGGATGGCAGTTCTTC.

This clonotype was counted between two and nine times. This chain links TRBV28 with TRBJ1-5; D call uncertain. V lost 7 bases and J lost 8, with 15 bases in between. Germline CDR1 is MDHEN and CDR2 is SYDVKM. The CDR3 is 13 residues long. CDR3: CASTQDWREPQHF. CDR3 DNA sequence: TGTGCCAGCACCCAAGACTGGCGGGAGCCCCAGCATTTT.

The J gene is TRBJ2-1, the V gene TRBV4-1, with 8 bases identical to TRBD2. Trimming cost V 4 bases and J 5 bases; bases outside gene matches: 7. In germline, CDR1 is MGHRA, CDR2 YSYEKL. This CDR3 has 15 amino acids. CDR3 region: CASSPRGSGDNEQFF. Here the CDR3 DNA reads TGCGCCAGCAGCCCGCGGGGTAGCGGGGACAATGAGCAGTTCTTC.

The chain links TRBV4-3 to TRBJ2-2, with TRBD2 identical over 8 bases. The germline V gene encodes CDR1 LGHNA and CDR2 YSLEER. The J segment lost 4 bases and the V segment lost 4 bases, leaving 14 bases of the junction unmatched. The CDR3 totals 18 residues. In nucleotides, the CDR3 is TGCGCCAGCAGCCTAGGGAGGTCACTAGCGGCCTCCACCGGGGAGCTGTTTTTT. Its protein product is CASSLGRSLAASTGELFF.

In this sample, this clonotype turned up many times. The rearrangement joins TRBV11-2 to TRBJ2-1, with a possible D match to TRBD2 (7 bases). CDR3 length: 15 amino acids. Per the germline V gene, CDR1 is SGHAT and CDR2 is FQNNGV. Trimming took 6 bases from V and 5 from J, leaving 17 bases between them. The CDR3 DNA reads TGTGCCAGCAGGAGTAGAGGGGGGGCCGACAATGAGCAGTTCTTC. Translated, it gives CASRSRGGADNEQFF.

Regarding this clonotype: Its ends do not fully match the called genes, so a read error is possible. The gene calls are TRBV20-1 and TRBJ2-5; D not certain. CDR1 and CDR2 from the germline V gene are DFQATT and SNEGSKA (reference sequence). This CDR3 is built from 12 residues. The CDR3 loop is CSAPGGQDTQYF. CDR3 bases: TGCAGTGCCCCGGGTGGCCAAGATACCCAGTACTTC.

This clonotype was seen a handful of times. The V gene is TRBV7-2, the J gene TRBJ2-3, with D possibly being TRBD2 (6 bases). This CDR3 comprises 14 residues. The V end lost 1 base, the J end lost 4 bases, and 9 bases lay between the germline ends. Germline loops: CDR1 SGHTA, CDR2 FQGNSA. CDR3 in DNA: TGTGCCAGCAGCTTAGGTCCGGGGGCAGATACGCAGTATTTT. Its translation is CASSLGPGADTQYF.

The chain employs TRBV12-3 or TRBV12-4 and TRBJ2-5; TRBD2 might be the D (5 bases). V lost 3 bases to trimming and J lost 2 bases, with 16 bases between them. The CDR3 loop spans 16 amino acids. The CDR3 nucleotides read TGTGCCAGCAGTTTTTATCCGGGATCCACACAAGAGACCCAGTACTTC. It translates to CASSFYPGSTQETQYF.

The chain links TRBV29-1 to TRBJ2-3; 7 nucleotides agree with TRBD2. This CDR3 is 15 amino acids long. Germline V CDR1 and CDR2: SQVTM, ANQGSEA. V lost 7 bases to trimming and J lost 6 bases; unmatched junction nucleotides: 16. The CDR3 protein is CSGGGRAGVADTQYF. DNA for the CDR3: TGCAGCGGGGGGGGACGAGCAGGTGTTGCGGATACGCAGTATTTT.

The V and J genes are TRBV13 and TRBJ2-1, with 12 bases fitting TRBD2. Germline V gene data show CDR1 as PRHDT and CDR2 as FYEKMQ (reference sequence). V was pared by 1 base and J by 5 bases, with 3 bases of the junction left unmatched. The CDR3 is made up of 16 amino acids. CDR3 region: CASSLVTSGGDNEQFF. DNA of the CDR3: TGTGCCAGCAGCTTAGTGACTAGCGGGGGAGACAATGAGCAGTTCTTC.

Turning to this clonotype: The junction departs from the called germline gene at one end, perhaps through a read error. The chain couples TRBV6-2 or TRBV6-3 to TRBJ2-1, with D tentatively TRBD2 (5 bases). The CDR3 is 13 residues long. The V gene's germline CDR1 is MNHEY and CDR2 SVGEGT. The DNA for the CDR3 is TGTGCCAGCAGGTACTCCGGGAAGGGTGAGCAGTTCTTC. It specifies CASRYSGKGEQFF.

The chain employs TRBV11-2 and TRBJ2-5; 10 bases are a match to TRBD1. The J call is uncertain, as TRBJ2-7 better fits the DNA end. The CDR3 sequence is 15 residues long. Germline V gene sequence: CDR1 SGHAT, CDR2 FQNNGV. The CDR3 is CASKTAGTGENEQYF. The CDR3 nucleotides read TGTGCCAGCAAAACTGCCGGGACAGGGGAGAACGAGCAGTACTTC.

This clonotype has more than one count but fewer than ten. The V and J genes are TRBV11-2 and TRBJ2-7, with TRBD2 identical over 9 bases. Trimming cost V 6 bases and J 3 bases; bases outside gene matches: 12. Per germline, CDR1 SGHAT and CDR2 FQNNGV. The CDR3 consists of 16 residues. For the CDR3, the DNA is TGTGCCAGCAGTTCCGAGGGGCTAGCGGGATACTACGAGCAGTACTTC. Encoded protein: CASSSEGLAGYYEQYF.

This clonotype has a handful of counts. The chain joins TRBV2 to TRBJ2-1, with D unclear. Germline CDR1 and CDR2: SNHLY and FYNNEI. V was trimmed by 4 bases and J by 0 bases, leaving 13 bases between them. This CDR3 has 16 amino acids. CDR3 coding DNA: TGTGCCAGCAGTGCAATGAGGCGAACCTCCTACAATGAGCAGTTCTTC. Its translation is CASSAMRRTSYNEQFF.

The chain joins TRBV5-1 to TRBJ1-6; unclear D gene. Trimming took 0 bases from V and 8 from J, leaving 9 bases between them. This CDR3 spans 14 amino acids. Germline values: CDR1 SGHRS, CDR2 YFSETQ. The CDR3 region has the DNA TGCGCCAGCAGCTTGGGCAGCCCTCATTCACCCCTCCACTTT. It yields the protein CASSLGSPHSPLHF.

This clonotype was seen repeatedly, ten times or more. The gene calls are TRBV28 and TRBJ2-5; perhaps TRBD1 as D (5 bases). Germline CDR1 and CDR2: MDHEN and SYDVKM. The CDR3 is 14 amino acids. V was cut by 5 bases and J by 1 base, with 11 bases left in between. The CDR3 nucleotides read TGTGCCAGCAGTGGAGACAGCGCCCAAGAGACCCAGTACTTC. It specifies CASSGDSAQETQYF.

The chain recombines TRBV6-6 with TRBJ2-1; D is possibly TRBD2 (6 bases). Trimming cost V 6 bases and J 5 bases, with 17 bases left between them. Germline CDR1 reads MNHNY; CDR2 reads SVGAGI (reference sequence). This CDR3 region has 15 residues. CDR3 region: CASSLPGSMNNEQFF. For the CDR3, the DNA is TGTGCCAGCAGCCTCCCCGGGAGTATGAACAATGAGCAGTTCTTC.

V and J are TRBV2 and TRBJ2-3; D may be TRBD1 or TRBD2 (5 bases each). The CDR3 consists of 16 residues. Germline assignment: CDR1 SNHLY and CDR2 FYNNEI. Trimming stripped 2 bases from V and 4 bases from J, with 16 bases between. This chain's CDR3 is CASSEFRDLRSDTQYF. The CDR3 bases are TGTGCCAGCAGTGAATTCCGGGACCTAAGGTCAGATACGCAGTATTTT.

This clonotype was detected many times. This chain uses TRBV7-9 with TRBJ2-1; the D call may be TRBD1 or TRBD2 (6 bases each). The germline gives CDR1 SEHNR, CDR2 FQNEAQ (reference sequence). V shed 1 base and J shed 3 bases, with 28 bases lying between them. The CDR3 length is 21 residues. CDR3 in amino acids: CASSLVVGMPKEGGSYNEQFF. CDR3 nucleotide sequence: TGTGCCAGCAGCTTAGTGGTGGGTATGCCAAAGGAAGGGGGGAGCTACAATGAGCAGTTCTTC.

Turning to this clonotype: Being one base from a much bigger clone, this may be a read error. The V and J genes are TRBV5-1 and TRBJ2-1; D is possibly TRBD2 (5 bases). The V end lost 0 bases, the J end lost 13 bases, and 17 bases lay between the germline ends. Germline CDR1 and CDR2: SGHRS and YFSETQ. The CDR3 length is 14 residues. The CDR3 DNA reads as TGCGCCAGCAGCTTGGGGCCCACGGAGGAGACCCAGTTCTTC. This translates into CASSLGPTEETQFF.